This TCR beta chain was documented in a study of blood T cell repertoires in COVID-19. For the study at large: Samples representing acute and convalescent COVID-19 were sourced from the United States, Italy and Spain. T cells, B-cell-depleted T cells, or PBMCs supplied cDNA or gDNA.

Germline assignment: CDR1 SNHLY and CDR2 FYNNEI. This CDR3 spans 13 amino acids. The ends lost 6 bases at V and 9 bases at J; junction bases unmatched: 9. Per the original methods: Scientists estimated how many nucleated cells there were by amplifying reference gene primers. Generated by immunoSEQ multiplex PCR, the TCRdb table keeps only in-frame clones and is missing some. V and J calls plus clone size are reproduced from that table; the DNA served to infer D and trimming. The sample carries tens of thousands of clones, 84% recorded once. What was sequenced was peripheral blood. This receptor was obtained from a woman aged 60-70 years with acute or convalescent COVID-19. The gene calls are TRBV2 and TRBJ2-7; the match to TRBD1 covers 9 bases. The CDR3 DNA reads as TGTGCCAGCAGCCCGGGACAGGGTACGCGGCAGTACTTC. Translating it yields CASSPGQGTRQYF.